The 13 T cell receptor beta chains listed next were all sequenced from one sample in a study of CD8+CD57+ T cells in acquired aplastic anemia. The patients chosen for sequencing had shown expansion of CD8+CD57+ cells (detected by flow cytometry). CDR3 and TCR beta VDJ profiling relied on a genomic DNA template. TCRdb analysed the reads with MiXCR anew, one entry per CDR3 protein. The table shows roughly 280,000 distinct CDR3 sequences, with roughly 61% occurring only once. The sequenced sample was sorted CD4+, CD8+, or CD8+CD57+ T cells (not recorded which) from PBMCs. All receptors derive from a human donor with aplastic anemia.

About this clonotype itself: Possible read error: a much larger clone is one base away. This sequence joins TRBV5-5 and TRBJ2-1; 10 positions match TRBD2. Per the germline V gene, CDR1 is SGHKS and CDR2 is YYEKEE (reference sequence). This CDR3 is built from 13 residues. The CDR3 reads CASELAGINERFF. The CDR3 DNA reads TGTGCCAGCGAACTAGCGGGAATTAATGAGCGGTTCTTC. Drawing the rest from reference TRBV5-5 and TRBJ2-1, the complete variable domain is DAGVTQSPTHLIKTRGQQVTLRCSPISGHKSVSWYQQVLGQGPQFIFQYYEKEERGRGNFPDRFSARQFPNYSSELNVNALLLGDSALYLCASELAGINERFFGPGTRLTVL.

This clonotype was observed at least ten times. The V gene is TRBV2, the J gene TRBJ2-7; D might be TRBD2 (6 bases). CDR3 length equals 16 residues. Germline V lookup: CDR1 SNHLY, CDR2 FYNNEI. The V end lost 3 bases, the J end lost 3 bases, and 18 bases lay between the germline ends. The CDR3 sequence: CASSEGGYTSRYEQYF. The CDR3 DNA sequence: TGTGCCAGCAGTGAGGGGGGTTATACCTCACGCTACGAGCAGTACTTC.

This rearrangement joins TRBV2 to TRBJ2-2; D is perhaps TRBD2 (6 bases). Germline loops: CDR1 SNHLY, CDR2 FYNNEI. This CDR3 spans 15 amino acids. With 7 bases removed from V and 5 bases from J, the gap between germline ends came to 17 bases. For the CDR3, the DNA is TGTGCCAGCAAATCCAGCCTAGCGAGAACCGGGGAGCTGTTTTTT. This encodes CASKSSLARTGELFF.

This clonotype appeared once. At one end, the junction sequence differs from germline, possibly due to a read error. This sequence joins TRBV7-2 and TRBJ1-1, with D possibly matching TRBD1 (5 bases). The germline V gene encodes CDR1 SGHTA and CDR2 FQGNSA. The CDR3 has 15 amino acids. The CDR3 loop reads CASSLTGTLYTEAFF. CDR3 nucleotides: TGCGCCAGCAGCCTAACCGGGACCCTTTACACTGAAGCTTTCTTT.

There are many counts of this clonotype. The chain is built from TRBV5-1 and TRBJ1-1; D is ambiguous. V was clipped by 4 bases and J by 1 base, with 14 bases between them. The CDR3 consists of 15 residues. From germline, CDR1 is SGHRS and CDR2 YFSETQ. Here the CDR3 reads CASSLRQAKNTEAFF. CDR3 DNA sequence: TGCGCCAGCAGCCTCCGACAAGCTAAGAACACTGAAGCTTTCTTT.

The rearrangement links TRBV6-5 to TRBJ2-7; no reliable D call. CDR3 length equals 15 residues. Trimming took off 7 bases at V and 0 bases at J, with 16 bases between the two ends. CDR1 and CDR2 (germline): MNHEY, SVGAGI. In DNA form, the CDR3 reads TGTGCCAGCAATCCGGACCTTCAGAGCTCCTACGAGCAGTACTTC. Protein: CASNPDLQSSYEQYF.

This clonotype was recorded many times. This chain connects TRBV29-1 to TRBJ2-2; either TRBD1 or TRBD2 may supply D (5 bases each). Germline values: CDR1 SQVTM, CDR2 ANQGSEA. V lost 6 bases and J lost 0, with 17 bases in between. CDR3 size: 16 residues. The CDR3 sequence: CSVQDRGATNTGELFF. The DNA for the CDR3 is TGCAGCGTCCAAGATCGAGGGGCTACGAACACCGGGGAGCTGTTTTTT.

V usage is TRBV20-1 and J usage is TRBJ2-1; 10 bases line up with TRBD2. V dropped 0 bases and J dropped 15; count of bases not matched to a gene: 14. In germline, CDR1 is DFQATT, CDR2 SNEGSKA (reference sequence). This CDR3 has 15 residues. The CDR3 spells CSARDFLSGGSIVFF. The DNA for the CDR3 is TGCAGTGCTAGAGATTTCCTTAGCGGGGGGTCAATTGTGTTCTTC.

This rearrangement joins TRBV7-8 to TRBJ2-2; tentatively, D is TRBD1 or TRBD2 (6 bases each). With 7 bases removed from V and 4 bases from J, the gap between germline ends came to 19 bases. This CDR3 comprises 16 residues. CDR1 SGHVS and CDR2 FQNEAQ come from the germline V gene. The CDR3, as DNA: TGTGCCAGCAACCAGAGGGGGGTGGGCGTCACCGGGGAGCTGTTTTTT. Its protein product is CASNQRGVGVTGELFF.

The chain combines TRBV10-1 with TRBJ1-1; possible D gene TRBD1, 5 bases. The CDR3 has 14 amino acids. V lost 4 bases to trimming and J lost 1 base, with 10 bases between them. Germline CDR1 is WNHNN and CDR2 is SYGVQD (reference sequence). The CDR3 bases are TGCGCCAGCAGTGGGGACGTTCAGAACACTGAAGCTTTCTTT. It encodes CASSGDVQNTEAFF.

This clonotype was detected ten times or more. For the CDR3, the DNA is TGTGCCAGCTCACCATACGAGGAAGAGACCCAGTACTTC. It codes for CASSPYEEETQYF. This chain uses TRBV18 with TRBJ2-5; D is unclear. V was pared by 2 bases and J by 3 bases, with 7 bases between. The CDR3 is made up of 13 amino acids. CDR1 KGHSH and CDR2 LQKENI come from the germline V gene.

This clonotype was detected many times. The chain uses TRBV9 and TRBJ1-2, with TRBD1 as a possible D gene (6 bases). The V gene lost 1 base and the J gene lost 8 bases, with 18 bases spanning the gap. CDR3 length: 15 residues. CDR1 and CDR2 (germline): SGDLS, YYNGEE. The CDR3 loop is CASSVLGGASVGYTF. CDR3 bases: TGTGCCAGCAGCGTATTAGGGGGTGCTTCAGTCGGCTACACCTTC.

The gene calls are TRBV5-6 and TRBJ2-7; D not certain. The CDR3 is 14 residues long. Per germline, CDR1 SGHDT and CDR2 YYEEEE. V was clipped by 0 bases and J by 6 bases, with 13 bases between them. CDR3 sequence (DNA): TGTGCCAGCAGCTTGGATCCTTTGGGTTCCGAGCAGTACTTC. The encoded protein is CASSLDPLGSEQYF.